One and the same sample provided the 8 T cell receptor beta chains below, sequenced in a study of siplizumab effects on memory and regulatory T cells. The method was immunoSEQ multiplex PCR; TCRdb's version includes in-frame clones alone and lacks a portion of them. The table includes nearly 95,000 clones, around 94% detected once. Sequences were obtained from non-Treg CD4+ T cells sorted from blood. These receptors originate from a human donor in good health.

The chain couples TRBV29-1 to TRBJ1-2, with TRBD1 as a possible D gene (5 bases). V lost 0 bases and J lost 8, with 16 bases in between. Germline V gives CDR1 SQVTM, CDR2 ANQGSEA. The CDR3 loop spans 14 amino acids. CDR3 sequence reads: CSVEDLLGRGGYTF. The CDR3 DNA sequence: TGCAGCGTTGAAGATCTTTTGGGGCGCGGGGGCTACACCTTC.

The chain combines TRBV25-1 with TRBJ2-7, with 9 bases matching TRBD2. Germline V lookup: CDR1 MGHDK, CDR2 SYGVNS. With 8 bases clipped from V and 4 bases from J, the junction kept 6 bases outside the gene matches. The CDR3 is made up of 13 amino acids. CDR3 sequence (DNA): TGTGCCAGCGCGGGACTAGCATCTTACGAGCAGTACTTC. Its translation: CASAGLASYEQYF.

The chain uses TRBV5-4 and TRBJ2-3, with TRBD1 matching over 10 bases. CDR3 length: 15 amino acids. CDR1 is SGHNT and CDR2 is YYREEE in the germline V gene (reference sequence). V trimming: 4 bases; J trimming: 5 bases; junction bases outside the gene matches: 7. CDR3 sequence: CASSRDRGFIDTQYF. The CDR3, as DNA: TGTGCCAGCAGCCGGGACAGGGGATTCATAGATACGCAGTATTTT.

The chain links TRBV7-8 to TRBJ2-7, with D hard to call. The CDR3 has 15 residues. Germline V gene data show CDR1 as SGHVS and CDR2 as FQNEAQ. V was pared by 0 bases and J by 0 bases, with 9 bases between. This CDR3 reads CASSLATAPSYEQYF. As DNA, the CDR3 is TGTGCCAGCAGCTTAGCTACGGCCCCCTCCTACGAGCAGTACTTC.

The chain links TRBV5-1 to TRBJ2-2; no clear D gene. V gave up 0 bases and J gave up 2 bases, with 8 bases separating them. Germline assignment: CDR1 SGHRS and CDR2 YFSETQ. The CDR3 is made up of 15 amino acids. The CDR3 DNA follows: TGCGCCAGCAGCTTGGGAGGAGCCAACACCGGGGAGCTGTTTTTT. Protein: CASSLGGANTGELFF.

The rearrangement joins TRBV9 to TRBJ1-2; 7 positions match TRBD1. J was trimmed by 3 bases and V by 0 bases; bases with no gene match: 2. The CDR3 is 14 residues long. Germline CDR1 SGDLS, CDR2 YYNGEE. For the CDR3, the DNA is TGTGCCAGCAGCGTAGCTACAGGGGACTATGGCTACACCTTC. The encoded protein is CASSVATGDYGYTF.

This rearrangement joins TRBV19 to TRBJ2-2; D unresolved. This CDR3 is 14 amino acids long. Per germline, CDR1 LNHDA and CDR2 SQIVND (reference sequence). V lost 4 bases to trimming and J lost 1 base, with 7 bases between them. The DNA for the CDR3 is TGTGCCAGTAGTACCCCGTTGAACACCGGGGAGCTGTTTTTT. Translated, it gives CASSTPLNTGELFF.

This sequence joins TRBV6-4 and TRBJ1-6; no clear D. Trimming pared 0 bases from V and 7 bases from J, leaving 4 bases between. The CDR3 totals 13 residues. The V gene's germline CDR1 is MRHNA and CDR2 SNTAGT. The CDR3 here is CASSDSRNSPLHF. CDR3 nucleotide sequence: TGTGCCAGCAGTGACTCAAGGAATTCACCCCTCCACTTT.